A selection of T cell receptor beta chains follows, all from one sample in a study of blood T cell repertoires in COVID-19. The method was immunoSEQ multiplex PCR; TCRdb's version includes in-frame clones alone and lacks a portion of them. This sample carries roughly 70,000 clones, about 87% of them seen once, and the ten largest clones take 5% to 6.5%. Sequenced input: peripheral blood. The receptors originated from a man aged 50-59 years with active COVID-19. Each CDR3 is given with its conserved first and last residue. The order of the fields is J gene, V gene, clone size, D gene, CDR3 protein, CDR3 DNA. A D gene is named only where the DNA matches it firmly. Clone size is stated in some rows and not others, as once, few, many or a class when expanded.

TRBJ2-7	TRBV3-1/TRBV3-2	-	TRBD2	CASSQGERRASGTYEQYF	TGTGCCAGCAGCCAAGGCGAAAGGAGGGCTAGCGGGACCTACGAGCAGTACTTC
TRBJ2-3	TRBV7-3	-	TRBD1	CASGQGITDTQYF	TGTGCCAGCGGACAGGGGATCACAGATACGCAGTATTTT
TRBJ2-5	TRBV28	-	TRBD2	CASSPWTGGRLAGERETQYF	TGTGCCAGCAGTCCCTGGACAGGGGGTAGACTAGCGGGAGAGCGAGAGACCCAGTACTTC
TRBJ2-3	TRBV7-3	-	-	CASSLAGRTDTQYF	TGTGCCAGCAGCTTAGCGGGAAGGACAGATACGCAGTATTTT
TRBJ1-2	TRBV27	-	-	CASATGLTSYGYTF	TGTGCCAGCGCTACTGGACTAACATCCTATGGCTACACCTTC
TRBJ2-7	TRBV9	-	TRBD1	CASSSGTGGPEQYF	TGTGCCAGCAGCTCCGGGACAGGGGGCCCCGAGCAGTACTTC
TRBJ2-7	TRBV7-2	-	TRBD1	CASSLGGTGGNEQYF	TGTGCCAGCAGCTTAGGGGGGACAGGGGGCAACGAGCAGTACTTC
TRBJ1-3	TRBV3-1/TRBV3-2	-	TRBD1	CASSPSNRGPSGNTIYF	TGTGCCAGCAGCCCCTCCAACAGGGGACCCTCTGGAAACACCATATATTTT
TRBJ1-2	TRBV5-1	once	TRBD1	CASSLGQGANGYTF	TGCGCCAGCAGCCTAGGACAGGGGGCGAATGGCTACACCTTC
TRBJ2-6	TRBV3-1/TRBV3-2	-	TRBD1	CASSQRGPGANSGANVLTF	TGTGCCAGCAGCCAGAGGGGGCCAGGTGCCAACTCTGGGGCCAACGTCCTGACTTTC
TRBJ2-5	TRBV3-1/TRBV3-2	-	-	CASSQDGRTRQYF	TGTGCCAGCAGCCAAGATGGAAGAACTAGGCAATACTTC
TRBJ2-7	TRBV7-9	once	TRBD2	CASSSGLAVYEQYF	TGTGCCAGCAGCTCCGGCCTAGCGGTATACGAGCAGTACTTC
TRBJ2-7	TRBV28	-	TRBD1	CASSPTRFSGTRQGVRSEQYF	TGTGCCAGCAGCCCTACCCGTTTCAGTGGAACACGACAGGGTGTGCGTAGCGAGCAGTACTTC
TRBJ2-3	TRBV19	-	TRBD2	CASRPSGGSTDTQYF	TGTGCCAGTAGGCCTAGCGGGGGAAGCACAGATACGCAGTATTTT
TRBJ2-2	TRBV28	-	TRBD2	CASSSQTSGRAGVGELFF	TGTGCCAGCAGTTCCCAGACTAGCGGGAGGGCGGGGGTCGGGGAGCTGTTTTTT
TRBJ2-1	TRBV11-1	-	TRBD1	CASSKGQGSSNEQFF	TGTGCCAGCAGCAAGGGACAGGGGAGTTCCAATGAGCAGTTCTTC
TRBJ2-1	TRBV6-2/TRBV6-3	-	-	CASSTALSYNEQFF	TGTGCCAGCAGTACAGCTCTCTCCTACAATGAGCAGTTCTTC
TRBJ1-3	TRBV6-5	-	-	CASSYRPGGGNTIYF	TGTGCCAGCAGTTACCGCCCCGGGGGTGGAAACACCATATATTTT
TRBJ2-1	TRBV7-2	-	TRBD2	CATKTTSGNYNEQFF	TGTGCCACAAAAACGACTAGCGGGAATTACAATGAGCAGTTCTTC
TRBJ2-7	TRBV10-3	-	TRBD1	CAISGPGQGSNEQYF	TGTGCCATCAGTGGGCCGGGACAGGGAAGCAACGAGCAGTACTTC
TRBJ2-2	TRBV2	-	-	CASSTGGELFF	TGTGCCAGCAGTACGGGTGGGGAGCTGTTTTTT
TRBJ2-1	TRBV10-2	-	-	CASSEQVRSYNEQFF	TGCGCCAGCAGTGAGCAGGTTAGGTCCTACAATGAGCAGTTCTTC
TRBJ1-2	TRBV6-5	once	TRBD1	CASSLTGTDYGYTF	TGTGCCAGCAGTTTAACCGGGACAGACTATGGCTACACCTTC
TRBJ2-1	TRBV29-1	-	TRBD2	CSVRGNGRLAGKSSYNEQFF	TGCAGCGTTAGGGGGAACGGGCGGCTAGCGGGAAAAAGCTCCTACAATGAGCAGTTCTTC
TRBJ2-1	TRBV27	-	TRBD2	CASSWLSGGYEQFF	TGTGCCAGCAGTTGGCTCTCGGGAGGCTACGAGCAGTTCTTC
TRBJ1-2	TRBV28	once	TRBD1	CASSPSARDSWKGYTF	TGTGCCAGCAGCCCATCGGCCCGGGACAGTTGGAAGGGCTACACCTTC
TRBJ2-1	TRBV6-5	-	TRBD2	CASSSGGRGTGEQFF	TGTGCCAGCAGTTCTGGCGGGAGGGGAACGGGTGAGCAGTTCTTC
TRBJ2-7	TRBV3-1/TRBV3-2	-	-	CASSLRGRKGEQYF	TGTGCCAGCAGCCTCAGGGGTCGGAAAGGCGAGCAGTACTTC
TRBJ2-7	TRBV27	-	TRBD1	CASSPLTGTGAYEQYF	TGTGCCAGCAGTCCCCTGACCGGGACAGGCGCCTACGAGCAGTACTTC
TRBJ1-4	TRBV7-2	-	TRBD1	CASRGQRNEKLFF	TGTGCCAGCCGGGGACAGAGGAATGAAAAACTGTTTTTT
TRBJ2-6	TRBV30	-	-	CAWDTGAGANVLTF	TGTGCCTGGGATACGGGGGCTGGGGCCAACGTCCTGACTTTC
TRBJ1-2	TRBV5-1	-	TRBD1	CASSLGVQGALRPGPSYGYTF	TGCGCCAGCAGCTTGGGGGTACAGGGGGCGCTTAGACCCGGCCCGTCCTATGGCTACACCTTC
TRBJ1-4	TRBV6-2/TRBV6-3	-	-	CASSYRSINEKLFF	TGTGCCAGCAGTTACCGGTCAATTAATGAAAAACTGTTTTTT
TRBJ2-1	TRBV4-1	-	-	CASSQGVGDNEQFF	TGCGCCAGCAGCCAAGGGGTAGGGGACAATGAGCAGTTCTTC
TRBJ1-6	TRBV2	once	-	CASGTSSYNSPLHF	TGTGCCAGCGGTACATCCTCCTATAATTCACCCCTCCACTTT
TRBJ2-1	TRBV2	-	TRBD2	CASSLGTSGRINEQFF	TGTGCCAGCAGTCTCGGGACTAGCGGGAGGATCAATGAGCAGTTCTTC
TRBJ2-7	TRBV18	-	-	CASSVTGTYEQYF	TGTGCCAGCTCGGTGACAGGGACTTACGAGCAGTACTTC
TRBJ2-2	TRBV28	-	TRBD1	CASRGTGFGTGELFF	TGTGCCAGCAGAGGGACAGGGTTTGGCACCGGGGAGCTGTTTTTT
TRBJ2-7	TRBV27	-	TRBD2	CASRGGLASYEQYF	TGTGCCAGCAGGGGGGGACTAGCGAGCTACGAGCAGTACTTC
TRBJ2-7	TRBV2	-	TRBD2	CASTWGLAGGSYEQYF	TGTGCCAGCACCTGGGGACTAGCGGGAGGGTCCTACGAGCAGTACTTC
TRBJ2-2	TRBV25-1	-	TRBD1	CASSALTGGMSRELFF	TGTGCCAGCAGTGCCCTGACAGGGGGCATGAGCCGGGAGCTGTTTTTT
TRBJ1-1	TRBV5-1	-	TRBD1	CASSLRPPGQGSMNTEAFF	TGCGCCAGCAGCCTAAGACCGCCGGGACAGGGTTCTATGAACACTGAAGCTTTCTTT
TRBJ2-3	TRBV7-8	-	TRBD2	CASSLWGGRITTDTQYF	TGTGCCAGCAGCTTATGGGGGGGAAGAATTACAACAGATACGCAGTATTTT
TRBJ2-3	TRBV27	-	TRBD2	CASSLSGRYTQYF	TGTGCCAGCAGTTTAAGCGGGAGATATACGCAGTATTTT
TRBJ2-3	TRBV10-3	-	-	CAISDAEQPDTQYF	TGTGCCATCAGTGACGCAGAACAGCCAGATACGCAGTATTTT
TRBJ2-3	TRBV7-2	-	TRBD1	CASSVVGTGATDTQYF	TGTGCCAGCAGCGTTGTTGGGACAGGGGCCACAGATACGCAGTATTTT
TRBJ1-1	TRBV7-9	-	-	CASSLGQGTEAFF	TGTGCCAGCAGCTTAGGGCAGGGAACTGAAGCTTTCTTT
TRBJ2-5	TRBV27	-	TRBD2	CASKAGGPQTQYF	TGTGCCAGCAAAGCGGGAGGGCCTCAGACCCAGTACTTC
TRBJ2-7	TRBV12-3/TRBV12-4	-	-	CASSKAGEQYF	TGTGCCAGCAGTAAAGCAGGCGAGCAGTACTTC
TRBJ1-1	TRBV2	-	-	CASSAGVVGSTSRTEAFF	TGTGCCAGCAGTGCCGGGGTTGTTGGGTCCACGTCCAGAACCGAAGCTTTCTTT